The 26 T cell receptor beta chains below come from one sample, sequenced in a study of blood T cell repertoires in COVID-19. Clones were read by immunoSEQ multiplex PCR, and TCRdb kept only the in-frame ones, dropping some. The repertoire holds approximately 150,000 clones, around 90% seen once, with approximately 5% in the top ten. The source material was peripheral blood. The receptor set was obtained from a man between 18 and 29 years old with COVID-19, enrolled during active disease.

The sample holds one count of this clone. This chain joins TRBV29-1 and TRBJ1-4; TRBD1 is a possible D gene (5 bases). Germline CDR1 reads SQVTM; CDR2 reads ANQGSEA. V lost 6 bases and J 5 bases, leaving 19 bases between the germline ends. This CDR3 is built from 15 residues. CDR3 protein: CSVARGQGLNEKLFF. The CDR3 nucleotides read TGCAGCGTCGCCCGTGGGCAGGGCTTAAATGAAAAACTGTTTTTT.

V is TRBV4-1 and J is TRBJ2-1; the D gene is possibly TRBD2 (5 bases). The ends were cut back, 1 base at V and 1 base at J, with 5 bases in the middle. CDR1 and CDR2 (germline): MGHRA, YSYEKL. This CDR3 has 14 residues. In DNA, the CDR3 is TGCGCCAGCAGCCAAGGGACTTCCTACAATGAGCAGTTCTTC. Its translation is CASSQGTSYNEQFF.

This clone has only one observation. The J gene is TRBJ2-7, the V gene TRBV21-1; the listed D gene, TRBD1, was not tested against the DNA. TRBV21-1 is a known pseudogene. The CDR3 sequence is 17 residues long. CDR3 amino acids: CASSSPWGTESSYEQYF. The CDR3 DNA is TGTGCCAGCAGCTCCCCTTGGGGGACAGAAAGCTCCTACGAGCAGTACTTC.

This clone was seen a few times. The chain employs TRBV19 and TRBJ2-2; TRBD2 aligns across 9 bases. Germline-derived CDR1 and CDR2 are LNHDA and SQIVND (reference sequence). With V trimmed by 4 bases and J by 3 bases, 3 bases remained unmatched. CDR3 length: 15 residues. CDR3 nucleotide sequence: TGTGCCAGTAGTACCAGGACTAGCGACACCGGGGAGCTGTTTTTT. Its protein is CASSTRTSDTGELFF.

The chain uses TRBV6-5 and TRBJ2-7; D is possibly TRBD1 (7 bases). This CDR3 is 16 amino acids long. The V end was cut by 3 bases, the J end by 5 bases, with 20 bases between. The germline V gene has CDR1 MNHEY and CDR2 SVGAGI. CDR3 nucleotide sequence: TGTGCCAGCAGTTATGGACCAGGGCAGGGGGAGGACGAGCAGTACTTC. Protein product: CASSYGPGQGEDEQYF.

The J gene is TRBJ1-1, the V gene TRBV28; D unclear. Trimming removed 10 bases at V and 3 bases at J, with 9 bases between. This CDR3 is 11 amino acids long. The germline V gene has CDR1 MDHEN and CDR2 SYDVKM. The CDR3 region has the DNA TGTGCCACAACACGGGACACTGAAGCTTTCTTT. As protein: CATTRDTEAFF.

This rearrangement joins TRBV2 to TRBJ1-2; D perhaps matches TRBD1 (6 bases). V gave up 2 bases and J gave up 13 bases, with 17 bases separating them. The CDR3 length is 13 residues. CDR1 SNHLY and CDR2 FYNNEI come from the germline V gene. CDR3 DNA sequence: TGTGCCAGCAGTGAAAGGGGGGGCAGGGTAACCACCTTC. Encoded protein: CASSERGGRVTTF.

The chain's CDR3 is CASSLTSGGEFF. Here the CDR3 DNA reads TGTGCCAGCAGCCTGACTAGCGGGGGGGAGTTCTTC. This chain links TRBV3-1 (or the pseudogene TRBV3-2) with TRBJ2-1, with TRBD2 identical over 14 bases. Germline loops: CDR1 LGHDT, CDR2 YNNKEL (reference sequence). J gave up 14 bases and V 4 bases, and 1 base lay outside the gene matches. This CDR3 has 12 residues.

Worth noting for this clone: The same CDR3 arises from other DNA sequences in this sample as well. This chain links TRBV18 with TRBJ2-5; D is possibly TRBD1 (5 bases). The CDR3 length is 13 residues. Germline CDR1 KGHSH, CDR2 LQKENI. The germline V and J ends were trimmed by 3 bases and 4 bases, with 9 bases remaining between them. CDR3 DNA: TGTGCCAGCTCACCTGGCAGGGCAGAGACCCAGTACTTC. It specifies CASSPGRAETQYF.

CDR3: CASSAGWGGDTEAFF. The DNA of the CDR3 is TGTGCCAGCAGCGCCGGATGGGGGGGCGACACTGAAGCTTTCTTT. The chain is built from TRBV5-6 and TRBJ1-1, with a tentative D call TRBD1 (6 bases). CDR3 size: 15 residues. Deletions cut 4 bases from V and 3 bases from J, with 16 bases between. Germline CDR1 reads SGHDT; CDR2 reads YYEEEE.

V gene TRBV7-2 combines with J gene TRBJ2-3, with 8 positions matching TRBD2. There are 16 residues in the CDR3. The ends lost 1 base at V and 0 bases at J; junction bases unmatched: 3. Germline CDR1 and CDR2: SGHTA and FQGNSA. CDR3 bases: TGTGCCAGCAGCTTAGGTCCTAGCGGGAGCACAGATACGCAGTATTTT. This translates into CASSLGPSGSTDTQYF. The full variable domain, with the rest looked up from reference TRBV7-2 and TRBJ2-3, is GAGVSQSPSNKVTEKGKDVELRCDPISGHTALYWYRQSLGQGLEFLIYFQGNSAPDKSGLPSDRFSAERTGGSVSTLTIQRTQQEDSAVYLCASSLGPSGSTDTQYFGPGTRLTVL.

In its sample, this clone was seen a few times. V gene TRBV3-1 (or the pseudogene TRBV3-2) combines with J gene TRBJ2-7; D is uncertain. The CDR3 is made up of 16 amino acids. The germline gives CDR1 LGHDT, CDR2 YNNKEL (reference sequence). Trimming removed 6 bases at V and 4 bases at J, with 22 bases between. CDR3: CASSPVSEVPEYEQYF. DNA of the CDR3: TGTGCCAGCAGTCCGGTATCAGAGGTGCCGGAGTACGAGCAGTACTTC.

The rearrangement uses TRBV4-3 and TRBJ2-1, with 13 bases matching TRBD2. The germline gives CDR1 LGHNA, CDR2 YSLEER. The CDR3 has 19 amino acids. The V and J ends lost 0 bases and 2 bases, in that order; junction bases with no gene match: 7. CDR3 loop: CASSQDLGLAGVAYNEQFF. The CDR3 DNA follows: TGCGCCAGCAGCCAAGATCTTGGACTAGCGGGAGTTGCCTACAATGAGCAGTTCTTC.

The CDR3 DNA is TGTGCCAGCAGCTCCGGACAGGGGGGGAACTATGGCTACACCTTC. As protein: CASSSGQGGNYGYTF. The V call is TRBV7-2, the J call TRBJ1-2, with TRBD1 matching over 10 bases. The CDR3 is made up of 15 amino acids. CDR1 SGHTA and CDR2 FQGNSA come from the germline V gene. The trim removed 4 bases at V and 2 bases at J, leaving 4 bases unmatched.

This rearrangement joins TRBV9 to TRBJ2-1; 11 bases map to TRBD2. Trimming cost V 4 bases and J 4 bases; bases outside gene matches: 7. Germline CDR1 reads SGDLS; CDR2 reads YYNGEE. The CDR3 loop spans 16 amino acids. The CDR3 region has the DNA TGTGCCAGCAGCATCCACCGGACTAGCGGGTACAATGAGCAGTTCTTC. It is translated as CASSIHRTSGYNEQFF.

The CDR3 DNA reads as TGTGCCAGCAGCTTAGCGGCTTTGGGGCATGGAAATCAGCCCCAGCATTTT. It is translated as CASSLAALGHGNQPQHF. The chain employs TRBV7-8 and TRBJ1-5, with D possibly TRBD1 on 5 matching bases. V was shortened by 0 bases and J by 4 bases, with 16 bases between the two germline ends. Germline CDR1 reads SGHVS; CDR2 reads FQNEAQ. The CDR3 contains 17 residues.

The chain links TRBV2 to TRBJ1-1; unclear D gene. The ends were cut back, 4 bases at V and 0 bases at J, with 9 bases in the middle. Germline-derived CDR1 and CDR2 are SNHLY and FYNNEI. The CDR3 has 14 amino acids. CDR3 residues: CASSVDSMNTEAFF. DNA for the CDR3: TGTGCCAGCAGTGTGGATAGCATGAACACTGAAGCTTTCTTT.

The V gene is TRBV9, the J gene TRBJ2-1; D perhaps matches TRBD1 (6 bases). Germline values: CDR1 SGDLS, CDR2 YYNGEE. The CDR3 has 14 residues. The V end lost 4 bases, the J end lost 3 bases, and 11 bases lay between the germline ends. The CDR3 sequence: CASSSLDSYNEQFF. The CDR3 nucleotides are TGTGCCAGCAGCTCGCTGGACAGCTACAATGAGCAGTTCTTC.

This chain links TRBV9 with TRBJ2-7, with TRBD2 as a possible D gene (7 bases). The CDR3 is made up of 17 amino acids. The V end was cut by 1 base, the J end by 3 bases, with 20 bases between. Germline V gene sequence: CDR1 SGDLS, CDR2 YYNGEE. The CDR3 DNA sequence: TGTGCCAGCAGCGTATCACACGGTGGCGGGGGCCTCTACGAGCAGTACTTC. Translating it yields CASSVSHGGGGLYEQYF.

The chain employs TRBV29-1 and TRBJ2-2; D is undetermined. This CDR3 spans 12 amino acids. Germline-derived CDR1 and CDR2 are SQVTM and ANQGSEA. V was shortened by 5 bases and J by 6 bases, with 10 bases between the two germline ends. The CDR3 sequence: CSVSTRPGELFF. Written as DNA, the CDR3 is TGCAGCGTTTCCACGCGGCCCGGGGAGCTGTTTTTT.

The genes are TRBV14 and TRBJ2-1; no definite D call. CDR1 is SGHDN and CDR2 is FVKESK in the germline V gene. CDR3 length equals 14 residues. V gave up 5 bases and J gave up 0 bases, with 8 bases separating them. CDR3 loop: CASSGPSSYNEQFF. CDR3 DNA: TGTGCCAGCAGCGGGCCAAGCTCCTACAATGAGCAGTTCTTC.

The chain combines TRBV6-1 with TRBJ1-5; possible D gene TRBD1, 5 bases. The CDR3 has 14 amino acids. Germline V gives CDR1 MNHNS, CDR2 SASEGT. V dropped 0 bases and J dropped 6 bases, with 9 bases sitting between them. The CDR3: CASSEAGALQPQHF. The CDR3 DNA reads TGTGCCAGCAGTGAAGCAGGGGCACTTCAGCCCCAGCATTTT.

The chain joins TRBV7-2 to TRBJ2-7; 7 bases fit TRBD2. The CDR3 is made up of 13 amino acids. Germline loops: CDR1 SGHTA, CDR2 FQGNSA. The V gene end was trimmed by 4 bases and the J gene end by 7 bases; junction bases not matched to a gene: 7. CDR3 coding DNA: TGTGCCAGCAGCTACCGACTAGCAGGGGAGCAGTACTTC. It encodes CASSYRLAGEQYF.

Only one count was recorded for this clone. V usage is TRBV4-2 and J usage is TRBJ2-7, with D unclear. CDR1 and CDR2 from the germline V gene are LGHNA and YNFKEQ. The CDR3 extends over 14 amino acids. V shed 0 bases and J shed 2 bases, with 8 bases lying between them. The CDR3 bases are TGTGCCAGCAGCCAAGATCCCTTAACCTACGAGCAGTACTTC. This codes for CASSQDPLTYEQYF.

V is TRBV6-4 and J is TRBJ2-2, with 8 positions matching TRBD1. The CDR3 covers 15 residues. With 3 bases clipped from V and 4 bases from J, the junction kept 4 bases outside the gene matches. Germline CDR1 and CDR2: MRHNA and SNTAGT. The CDR3 here is CASSEQGAGTGELFF. The CDR3 DNA is TGTGCCAGCAGTGAGCAGGGGGCGGGCACCGGGGAGCTGTTTTTT.

The rearrangement joins TRBV28 to TRBJ1-2; a weak D match, TRBD1 (5 bases). CDR1 is MDHEN and CDR2 is SYDVKM in the germline V gene. Trimming shortened V by 3 bases and J by 8 bases, and 13 bases separated the two germline ends. The CDR3 covers 13 residues. DNA for the CDR3: TGTGCCAGCAGTTTGGGGGGGTGGGAAGGCTACACCTTC. Translation: CASSLGGWEGYTF.